This T cell receptor (beta chain) was identified in a study of cytomegalovirus exposure and HLA in healthy donors. PCR was performed using 60 Vbeta and 13 Jbeta primers. Assay used: immunoSEQ multiplex PCR; TCRdb lists only in-frame clones, some missing. The data contain about 160,000 clones, approximately 80% of them singletons. Study observations and caveats: Most TCR sequences were uncommon, yet certain public TCRs appeared in many donors.

This CDR3 spans 16 amino acids. Per germline, CDR1 LNHDA and CDR2 SQIVND (reference sequence). J gave up 2 bases and V 2 bases, and 9 bases lay outside the gene matches. This clone was seen a handful of times. Its antigen is unknown. The TCR sequence derives from a man between 18 and 29 years old in good health and CMV-seronegative. The rearrangement links TRBV19 to TRBJ2-7; 7 bases map to TRBD1. Sequenced material: PBMCs. The CDR3 is CASSIRQGVLTYEQYF. CDR3 bases: TGTGCCAGTAGTATACGACAGGGCGTTCTTACCTACGAGCAGTACTTC.